Listed below are T cell receptor beta chains from one sample, sequenced in a study of OX40 agonist ivuxolimab in advanced cancers. Only in-frame clones appear in the TCRdb table, and some are missing; sequencing was by immunoSEQ multiplex PCR. The table includes some 10,000 clones, approximately 87% detected once. The source was CD4+ or CD8+ T cells sorted from blood, collected in a trial of the OX40 agonist ivuxolimab. All receptors come from an adult with an advanced solid tumor such as melanoma, head and neck, liver or kidney cancer. The CDR3 runs from the conserved cysteine through the conserved F or W. The D gene is left open where the match is weak. Size is omitted from some rows. Given values are once, few, many or a class for expanded clones.

d_call | j_call | v_call | clone_size | cdr3_nt | cdr3_aa
TRBD1 | TRBJ1-2 | TRBV19 | . | TGTGCCAGTAGTACAGGGGGTATTCCCCCCTATGGCTACACCTTC | CASSTGGIPPYGYTF
. | TRBJ2-7 | TRBV7-6 | . | TGTGCCAGCAGCTTAAAACAGGGCTACGAGCAGTACTTC | CASSLKQGYEQYF
TRBD2 | TRBJ2-2 | TRBV19 | . | TGTGCCAGCGGAGCGGGGGGAAGGGACACCGGGGAGCTGTTTTTT | CASGAGGRDTGELFF
. | TRBJ2-1 | TRBV5-1 | . | TGCGCCAGCAGTTGGGCGCCGAGCAATGAGCAGTTCTTC | CASSWAPSNEQFF
. | TRBJ1-1 | TRBV27 | . | TGTGCCAGCAGTTTGATCGACGGAAGTGAAGCTTTCTTT | CASSLIDGSEAFF
TRBD1 | TRBJ1-1 | TRBV7-9 | . | TGTGCCAGCAGCACGGACAGGGCAAACACTGAAGCTTTCTTT | CASSTDRANTEAFF
. | TRBJ1-1 | TRBV9 | . | TGTGCCAGCAGGGGAGGGATGAACACTGAAGCTTTCTTT | CASRGGMNTEAFF
TRBD1 | TRBJ2-7 | TRBV7-9 | . | TGTGCCAGCAGCTCGACGGACAGGGCCGATGACTCCTACGAGCAGTACTTC | CASSSTDRADDSYEQYF
. | TRBJ2-7 | TRBV5-4 | . | TGTGCCAGCAGTTCGGACTACTACGAGCAGTACTTC | CASSSDYYEQYF
. | TRBJ2-5 | TRBV2 | once | TGTGCCAGCAGTGAAGCGCCGGTATCACAAGAGACCCAGTACTTC | CASSEAPVSQETQYF
TRBD1 | TRBJ1-1 | TRBV13 | . | TGTGCCAGCAGACATAAGGGGGCAGGGAACACTGAAGCTTTCTTT | CASRHKGAGNTEAFF
TRBD2 | TRBJ2-1 | TRBV7-2 | . | TGTGCCAGCAGCTTGGGGGGACTATCGAAGAGGAAGCAGTTCTTC | CASSLGGLSKRKQFF
TRBD1 | TRBJ1-1 | TRBV11-3 | . | TGTGCCAGCAGTCCAACAGGGGCCACTGAAGCTTTCTTT | CASSPTGATEAFF
. | TRBJ2-1 | TRBV19 | . | TGTGCCAGTAGTATCGACGGGGGCCCCTACAATGAGCAGTTCTTC | CASSIDGGPYNEQFF
. | TRBJ2-7 | TRBV4-1 | . | TGCGCCAGCAGCCAAGAAATCGTCTCCTACGAGCAGTACTTC | CASSQEIVSYEQYF
. | TRBJ2-1 | TRBV7-9 | . | TGTGCCAGCAGCCACTCCCCGTACAATGAGCAGTTCTTC | CASSHSPYNEQFF
. | TRBJ1-4 | TRBV9 | . | TGTGCCAGCAGCGCTTCAGGGTTATCTGAAAAACTGTTTTTT | CASSASGLSEKLFF
TRBD1 | TRBJ2-2 | TRBV11-3 | few | TGTGCCAGCAGCCCGTGGACAGGTGTCACCGGGGAGCTGTTTTTT | CASSPWTGVTGELFF
. | TRBJ1-6 | TRBV6-6 | . | TGTGCCAGCACCCCCTCCTATAATTCACCCCTCCACTTT | CASTPSYNSPLHF
. | TRBJ2-3 | TRBV10-2 | . | TGCGCCAGCGGGGGTGCCGCGGGGAAAAGCACAGATACGCAGTATTTT | CASGGAAGKSTDTQYF
TRBD1 | TRBJ1-6 | TRBV27 | . | TGTGCCAGCAGCCGCAGTTTTGGACAGGGCAATTCACCCCTCCACTTT | CASSRSFGQGNSPLHF
TRBD1 | TRBJ1-1 | TRBV25-1 | large | TGTGCCAGCAGTGAGGGGACAGGGGGCGAAGCTTTCTTT | CASSEGTGGEAFF